The 13 T cell receptor beta chains in this list originate from one sample, sequenced in a study of shared clonotypes between healthy human individuals. Method: immunoSEQ multiplex PCR; TCRdb's copy keeps in-frame clones and lacks some. Of 650,000 to 750,000 clones listed, approximately 79% are singletons. The sequenced sample consisted of memory CD4+ T cells sorted from blood. As to subset: CD45RA-negative fraction. The origin of the receptors is a woman aged 25 to 45 in good health.

This clone was recorded at least ten times. J is TRBJ1-1 and V is TRBV14, with unresolved D. This CDR3 region has 15 residues. V lost 4 bases and J lost 1, with 13 bases in between. Germline CDR1 is SGHDN and CDR2 is FVKESK. CDR3 sequence (DNA): TGTGCCAGCAGCCCTCCAGGCAGCACGAACACTGAAGCTTTCTTT. It codes for CASSPPGSTNTEAFF.

The J gene is TRBJ1-2, the V gene TRBV5-1; TRBD1 is a possible D gene (5 bases). The germline V gene has CDR1 SGHRS and CDR2 YFSETQ. Trimming removed 4 bases at V and 4 bases at J, with 17 bases between. The CDR3 is made up of 15 amino acids. This CDR3 is CASSPSPRGSYGYTF. The CDR3 DNA is TGCGCCAGCAGCCCGAGCCCTCGGGGGAGCTATGGCTACACCTTC.

The chain is built from TRBV7-8 and TRBJ2-1, with D possibly being TRBD2 (6 bases). This CDR3 has 16 residues. In germline, CDR1 is SGHVS, CDR2 FQNEAQ. Trimming stripped 5 bases from V and 9 bases from J, with 23 bases between. The DNA of the CDR3 is TGTGCCAGCAGCAGAGAAACGGAGGGCCGGAACCTTGAGCAGTTCTTC. This encodes CASSRETEGRNLEQFF. Using reference TRBV7-8 and TRBJ2-1 for the parts outside the CDR3, the full variable domain is GAGVSQSPRYKVAKRGQDVALRCDPISGHVSLFWYQQALGQGPEFLTYFQNEAQLDKSGLPSDRFFAERPEGSVSTLKIQRTQQEDSAVYLCASSRETEGRNLEQFFGPGTRLTVL.

The V and J genes are TRBV5-1 and TRBJ1-1; D might be TRBD1 (6 bases). This CDR3 has 15 residues. The germline gives CDR1 SGHRS, CDR2 YFSETQ. The germline V and J ends were trimmed by 4 bases and 2 bases, with 15 bases remaining between them. The CDR3 is CASSGGRGGNTEAFF. The CDR3 bases are TGCGCCAGCAGCGGCGGCAGGGGCGGTAACACTGAAGCTTTCTTT.

V gene TRBV5-8 combines with J gene TRBJ2-2; 7 positions agree with TRBD1. Trimming at V came to 5 bases and at J to 7 bases, leaving 11 bases not matched to a gene. The CDR3 length is 15 residues. Germline CDR1 and CDR2: SGHTS and YDEGEE. The chain's CDR3 is CASRTRTGGIGELFF. The CDR3 nucleotides are TGTGCCAGCAGGACTCGGACAGGTGGAATCGGGGAGCTGTTTTTT.

The V gene is TRBV10-2, the J gene TRBJ2-2; D gene uncertain. Trimming shortened V by 1 base and J by 8 bases, and 8 bases separated the two germline ends. The CDR3 loop spans 13 amino acids. Per the germline V gene, CDR1 is WSHSY and CDR2 is SAAADI. The CDR3 nucleotides read TGCGCCAGCAGTGAGTGGGTTTCGGGGGAGCTGTTTTTT. Amino acids: CASSEWVSGELFF.

The V and J genes are TRBV5-1 and TRBJ1-1; D ambiguous. The CDR3 spans 15 residues. V was pared by 0 bases and J by 2 bases, with 11 bases between. The germline V gene has CDR1 SGHRS and CDR2 YFSETQ. The CDR3 nucleotides are TGCGCCAGCAGCTTGGGGTACGTGACTAACACTGAAGCTTTCTTT. This codes for CASSLGYVTNTEAFF.

The genes are TRBV7-2 and TRBJ2-5; no reliable D call. Trimming left V 1 base short and J 2 bases short, with 8 bases between. Germline CDR1 and CDR2: SGHTA and FQGNSA. The CDR3 length is 14 residues. In DNA form, the CDR3 reads TGTGCCAGCAGCTTAGGGAGTGGGCAAGAGACCCAGTACTTC. Protein: CASSLGSGQETQYF.

The chain carries TRBV5-6 and TRBJ1-1, with D perhaps matching TRBD1 (5 bases). Trimming removed 1 base at V and 1 base at J, with 14 bases between. Germline CDR1 reads SGHDT; CDR2 reads YYEEEE. The CDR3 is made up of 16 amino acids. CDR3 amino acids: CASSLSRVRPNTEAFF. DNA for the CDR3: TGTGCCAGCAGCTTGTCCAGGGTAAGGCCGAACACTGAAGCTTTCTTT.

This chain connects TRBV27 to TRBJ1-3; a possible D gene is TRBD1 (5 bases). V was shortened by 5 bases and J by 0 bases, with 20 bases between the two germline ends. The CDR3 is 18 residues long. Germline-derived CDR1 and CDR2 are MNHEY and SMNVEV (reference sequence). This chain's CDR3 is CASSRFPPWGNSGNTIYF. The CDR3 nucleotides read TGTGCCAGCAGTCGATTCCCCCCATGGGGGAACTCTGGAAACACCATATATTTT.

The CDR3 sequence: CASSRQPTGFGYTF. In nucleotides, the CDR3 is TGTGCCAGCAGCCGACAGCCGACAGGGTTTGGCTACACCTTC. The chain couples TRBV6-5 to TRBJ1-2, with TRBD1 matching over 7 bases. The CDR3 runs to 14 residues. V was pared by 6 bases and J by 7 bases, with 11 bases of the junction left unmatched. Looked up from germline, CDR1 is MNHEY and CDR2 is SVGAGI.

About this clone: At one end the junction does not follow the germline gene, possibly because of a read error. The CDR3 here is CATGADSDEQYF. DNA for the CDR3: TGTGCCACCGGCGCGGACTCCGACGAGCAGTACTTC. This chain links TRBV10-3 with TRBJ2-7, with D tentatively TRBD2 (5 bases). Germline assignment: CDR1 ENHRY and CDR2 SYGVKD. The CDR3 has 12 amino acids.

This chain joins TRBV6-4 and TRBJ2-2, with D perhaps TRBD2 (5 bases). Trimming took off 4 bases at V and 5 bases at J, with 14 bases between the two ends. There are 15 residues in the CDR3. Germline values: CDR1 MRHNA, CDR2 SNTAGT. The CDR3 spells CASSVVPGFTGELFF. The CDR3 DNA reads as TGTGCCAGCAGTGTCGTACCGGGGTTTACCGGGGAGCTGTTTTTT.